Here is one T cell receptor beta chain with its context. Self-reported history from a screening survey and questionnaire set each donor's cohort. Sequencing was performed with immunoSEQ multiplex PCR; in TCRdb, only in-frame clones are kept and a portion is missing. Of 150,000 or so clones in the sample, about 85% are singletons; the top ten hold about 5.3%. This sample was included in a study of blood T cell repertoires in COVID-19. Study in general: Nucleic acid was either cDNA or gDNA, and it came from T cells, B-cell-depleted T cells, or PBMCs.

Trimming pared 2 bases from V and 3 bases from J, leaving 10 bases between. The CDR3 extends over 14 amino acids. Germline lookup yields CDR1 SNHLY and CDR2 FYNNEI. Sequenced sample: PBMCs or T cells enriched from blood (not recorded which). The V call is TRBV2, the J call TRBJ1-2, with D perhaps matching TRBD1 (5 bases). This TCR was sampled from a woman aged 40 to 50 with acute COVID-19. CDR3 amino acids: CASSESGFDYGYTF. DNA for the CDR3: TGTGCCAGCAGTGAATCAGGGTTCGACTATGGCTACACCTTC.